Listed here are 26 T cell receptor beta chains from one sample, sequenced in a study of blood T cell repertoires in COVID-19 (TCRdb year 2020). Receptor libraries were prepared by the immunoSEQ multiplex PCR assay. TCRdb took over this immuneACCESS table, retaining in-frame rearrangements with V and J assigned. Such tables are incomplete; in checked studies, under half of the missing clones stem from an unresolved V gene, and the remainder is unexplained. The sample data list under 250,000 clones, and under 90% of these were observed just once. In total, the top ten clones hold roughly 11% of the sample. Sequencing input: peripheral blood. The receptor source for this set is a middle-aged man with COVID-19, enrolled during active disease.

The V call is TRBV7-6, the J call TRBJ2-5, with 11 bases that match TRBD1. CDR3 length: 17 residues. Trimming took 6 bases from V and 1 from J; bases not matched to a gene: 10. Germline V lookup: CDR1 SGHVS, CDR2 FNYEAQ. The CDR3 nucleotides read TGTGCCAGCAGTCTTACACCGGGACAGGGGGGCCAAGAGACCCAGTACTTC. Its translation is CASSLTPGQGGQETQYF.

The chain has TRBV24-1 and TRBJ1-5; 7 bases align to TRBD1. CDR1 and CDR2 from the germline V gene are KGHDR and SFDVKD. J gave up 5 bases and V 1 base, and 7 bases lay outside the gene matches. The CDR3 sequence is 16 residues long. The CDR3 region is CATSDFRGGDHQPQHF. DNA for the CDR3: TGTGCCACCAGTGATTTCCGAGGGGGCGACCATCAGCCCCAGCATTTT.

This clone was observed a handful of times. The chain uses TRBV5-1 and TRBJ2-7, with 8 bases fitting TRBD1. Germline lookup yields CDR1 SGHRS and CDR2 YFSETQ. V lost 1 base to trimming and J lost 2 bases; unmatched junction nucleotides: 5. This CDR3 comprises 15 residues. The DNA for the CDR3 is TGCGCCAGCAGCTTGTTCCTGGACAGGGCCTACGAGCAGTACTTC. It translates to CASSLFLDRAYEQYF.

The chain carries TRBV2 and TRBJ2-1, with 7 nucleotides matching TRBD2. The CDR3 is made up of 13 amino acids. Per germline, CDR1 SNHLY and CDR2 FYNNEI. With V trimmed by 10 bases and J by 4 bases, 7 bases remained unmatched. As DNA, the CDR3 is TGTGCCACCCGCGCGGGGGAGTACAATGAGCAGTTCTTC. It codes for CATRAGEYNEQFF.

The CDR3 DNA reads TGTGCCAGCAGGCTAACAGGGGGCTATAATTCACCCCTCCACTTT. It is translated as CASRLTGGYNSPLHF. This chain connects TRBV27 to TRBJ1-6; 8 bases match TRBD1. The CDR3 runs to 15 residues. V lost 6 bases and J lost 3; bases outside the gene matches: 4. Germline lookup yields CDR1 MNHEY and CDR2 SMNVEV (reference sequence).

This chain joins TRBV7-2 and TRBJ2-1; 10 bases are a match to TRBD2. CDR1 is SGHTA, CDR2 FQGNSA, per germline. V shed 1 base and J 8 bases; nucleotides not matched to a gene: 8. This CDR3 is 16 amino acids long. CDR3 in DNA: TGTGCCAGCAGCTTAGGTGGCCTAGCGGGGGCCTATGAGCAGTTCTTC. This sequence encodes CASSLGGLAGAYEQFF.

V usage is TRBV4-3 and J usage is TRBJ1-5, with a possible D match to TRBD1 (6 bases). Trimming took off 0 bases at V and 3 bases at J, with 9 bases between the two ends. CDR1 is LGHNA and CDR2 is YSLEER in the germline V gene. This CDR3 spans 15 amino acids. The CDR3 nucleotides are TGCGCCAGCAGCCAAGAGTCAGGGGACAATCAGCCCCAGCATTTT. Encoded protein: CASSQESGDNQPQHF.

This chain links TRBV12-3 or TRBV12-4 with TRBJ2-7; D gene ambiguous. V was clipped by 6 bases and J by 0 bases, with 6 bases between them. The CDR3 covers 12 residues. This chain's CDR3 is CASSRDSYEQYF. The CDR3 DNA follows: TGTGCCAGCAGCCGCGACTCCTACGAGCAGTACTTC.

V gene TRBV4-3 combines with J gene TRBJ1-2; TRBD1 matches 8 bases. Germline-derived CDR1 and CDR2 are LGHNA and YSLEER. The J segment lost 8 bases and the V segment lost 0 bases, leaving 5 bases of the junction unmatched. The CDR3 consists of 14 residues. The CDR3 sequence is CASSQEETGAGYTF. The CDR3 nucleotides are TGCGCCAGCAGCCAAGAGGAGACAGGGGCCGGCTACACCTTC.

Written as DNA, the CDR3 is TGCGCCAGCAGTCAATCATGGAGCTGTTACAATCAGCCCCAGCATTTT. It is translated as CASSQSWSCYNQPQHF. This chain links TRBV23-1 with TRBJ1-5, with unresolved D. TRBV23-1 is an ORF, and what it does is uncertain. The V end was cut by 0 bases, the J end by 3 bases, with 12 bases between. CDR3 size: 16 residues.

The rearrangement links TRBV4-2 to TRBJ1-5; 8 nucleotides line up with TRBD1. Germline loops: CDR1 LGHNA, CDR2 YNFKEQ. Trimming at V came to 1 base and at J to 5 bases, leaving 7 bases not matched to a gene. The CDR3 runs to 16 residues. CDR3 region: CASSQVPGGADQPQHF. The CDR3 nucleotides are TGTGCCAGCAGCCAAGTTCCAGGGGGCGCGGATCAGCCCCAGCATTTT.

The genes are TRBV27 and TRBJ1-4; no reliable D call. CDR1 is MNHEY, CDR2 SMNVEV, per germline (reference sequence). Trimming took off 5 bases at V and 8 bases at J, with 12 bases between the two ends. The CDR3 is made up of 13 amino acids. CDR3 sequence (DNA): TGTGCCAGCAGTCCACTGATACGGGAAAAACTGTTTTTT. This sequence encodes CASSPLIREKLFF. The entire variable domain, with the rest obtained from reference TRBV27 and TRBJ1-4, is as follows: EAQVTQNPRYLITVTGKKLTVTCSQNMNHEYMSWYRQDPGLGLRQIYYSMNVEVTDKGDVPEGYKVSRKEKRNFPLILESPSPNQTSLYFCASSPLIREKLFFGSGTQLSVL.

V and J are TRBV4-3 and TRBJ2-1; 8 nucleotides match TRBD2. This CDR3 has 16 amino acids. CDR1 is LGHNA and CDR2 is YSLEER in the germline V gene. The V and J ends lost 0 bases and 7 bases, in that order; junction bases with no gene match: 8. The CDR3 sequence: CASSQEIAGLRNEQFF. CDR3 sequence (DNA): TGCGCCAGCAGCCAAGAAATAGCGGGGTTGCGGAATGAGCAGTTCTTC.

The chain joins TRBV9 to TRBJ1-5, with TRBD1 matching over 7 bases. J lost 2 bases, V lost 3 bases, and 5 bases had no gene match. The CDR3 covers 15 residues. Germline CDR1 is SGDLS and CDR2 is YYNGEE. This CDR3 reads CASSAGTEGNQPQHF. CDR3 nucleotides: TGTGCCAGCAGCGCCGGGACAGAGGGCAATCAGCCCCAGCATTTT.

This chain uses TRBV7-3 with TRBJ2-3; D might be TRBD2 (6 bases). CDR1 is SGHTA, CDR2 FQGTGA, per germline. Trimming stripped 6 bases from V and 2 bases from J, with 12 bases between. The CDR3 length is 14 residues. The CDR3 loop reads CASRRDHITDTQYF. CDR3 coding DNA: TGTGCCAGCAGGCGGGACCATATCACAGATACGCAGTATTTT.

The chain employs TRBV2 and TRBJ2-7, with D possibly being TRBD2 (7 bases). This CDR3 is built from 13 residues. The V end lost 8 bases, the J end lost 6 bases, and 17 bases lay between the germline ends. CDR1 SNHLY and CDR2 FYNNEI come from the germline V gene. CDR3 nucleotides: TGTGCCAGCGTTCGGGGGGCGCGTGGCGAGCAGTACTTC. Translation gives CASVRGARGEQYF. The entire variable domain, with the rest obtained from reference TRBV2 and TRBJ2-7, is as follows: EPEVTQTPSHQVTQMGQEVILRCVPISNHLYFYWYRQILGQKVEFLVSFYNNEISEKSEIFDDQFSVERPDGSNFTLKIRSTKLEDSAMYFCASVRGARGEQYFGPGTRLTVT.

The chain joins TRBV10-3 to TRBJ1-6; the match to TRBD1 covers 11 bases. CDR1 is ENHRY, CDR2 SYGVKD, per germline. CDR3 length: 13 residues. The trim removed 10 bases at V and 8 bases at J, leaving 4 bases unmatched. The CDR3 DNA is TGTGCCACAGGGACAGGGGGGGATTCACCCCTCCACTTT. Translating it yields CATGTGGDSPLHF.

The CDR3 DNA is TGTGCCAGCAGCGAGCGGGGTGCCTACGAGCAGTACTTC. This sequence encodes CASSERGAYEQYF. The V call is TRBV9, the J call TRBJ2-7, with TRBD2 matching over 7 bases. The CDR3 extends over 13 amino acids. CDR1 SGDLS and CDR2 YYNGEE come from the germline V gene. V was pared by 3 bases and J by 2 bases, with 2 bases of the junction left unmatched.

V gene TRBV3-1 (or the pseudogene TRBV3-2) combines with J gene TRBJ1-5; 8 nucleotides agree with TRBD1. J gave up 7 bases and V 3 bases, and 8 bases lay outside the gene matches. This CDR3 region has 15 residues. CDR1 and CDR2 (germline): LGHDT, YNNKEL (reference sequence). The CDR3 coding sequence is TGTGCCAGCAGCCAGGCCGGACAGGGTGGCCAGCCCCAGCATTTT. This encodes CASSQAGQGGQPQHF.

J is TRBJ2-2 and V is TRBV2; 9 bases are a match to TRBD2. CDR3 length: 16 residues. Germline assignment: CDR1 SNHLY and CDR2 FYNNEI. With 4 bases clipped from V and 3 bases from J, the junction kept 6 bases outside the gene matches. The CDR3 is CASSGVAGVHTGELFF. The CDR3 DNA reads as TGTGCCAGCAGTGGGGTAGCGGGAGTCCACACCGGGGAGCTGTTTTTT.

V and J are TRBV5-5 and TRBJ2-2; 12 bases align to TRBD2. Per the germline V gene, CDR1 is SGHKS and CDR2 is YYEKEE (reference sequence). This CDR3 is 16 amino acids long. Trimming at V came to 3 bases and at J to 2 bases, leaving 2 bases not matched to a gene. In DNA, the CDR3 is TGTGCCAGCAGCTGGACTAGCGGGGTAAACACCGGGGAGCTGTTTTTT. Protein: CASSWTSGVNTGELFF.

The rearrangement links TRBV5-4 to TRBJ1-3; D is perhaps TRBD1 (5 bases). CDR1 is SGHNT, CDR2 YYREEE, per germline (reference sequence). V lost 1 base to trimming and J lost 0 bases, with 11 bases between them. This CDR3 has 16 residues. The CDR3 loop is CASSLQGRRSGNTIYF. In DNA, the CDR3 is TGTGCCAGCAGCTTGCAGGGCAGGCGCTCTGGAAACACCATATATTTT.

This clone was seen only a few times. V is TRBV3-1 (or the pseudogene TRBV3-2) and J is TRBJ1-1; 8 bases fit TRBD1. This CDR3 spans 15 amino acids. Germline loops: CDR1 LGHDT, CDR2 YNNKEL (reference sequence). Germline trimming cut 4 bases from V and 1 base from J; bases unmatched to any gene: 5. DNA of the CDR3: TGTGCCAGCAGCCTACAGGGGGGTTGGAACACTGAAGCTTTCTTT. Amino acids: CASSLQGGWNTEAFF.

The chain uses TRBV10-3 and TRBJ2-7; D is perhaps TRBD1 (5 bases). Per the germline V gene, CDR1 is ENHRY and CDR2 is SYGVKD. V was shortened by 6 bases and J by 3 bases, with 12 bases between the two germline ends. CDR3 length: 13 amino acids. DNA of the CDR3: TGTGCCATCAGGAGGCCCGACAGCTACGAGCAGTACTTC. It encodes CAIRRPDSYEQYF.

The CDR3 sequence is CASSLTGKDNSPLHF. In DNA form, the CDR3 reads TGCGCCAGCAGCTTGACAGGGAAGGATAATTCACCCCTCCACTTT. This chain uses TRBV5-1 with TRBJ1-6, with a weak D call TRBD1 (6 bases). The CDR3 totals 15 residues. Trimming cost V 1 base and J 5 bases, with 10 bases left between them. CDR1 is SGHRS, CDR2 YFSETQ, per germline. Using reference TRBV5-1 and TRBJ1-6 for the parts outside the CDR3, the full variable domain is KAGVTQTPRYLIKTRGQQVTLSCSPISGHRSVSWYQQTPGQGLQFLFEYFSETQRNKGNFPGRFSGRQFSNSRSEMNVSTLELGDSALYLCASSLTGKDNSPLHFGNGTRLTVT.

The CDR3 loop reads CASSLQGLYGYTF. The CDR3, as DNA: TGTGCCAGCAGTTTACAGGGCCTGTATGGCTACACCTTC. V is TRBV5-6 and J is TRBJ1-2, with D possibly being TRBD1 (6 bases). The germline V gene encodes CDR1 SGHDT and CDR2 YYEEEE. The ends were cut back, 5 bases at V and 5 bases at J, with 13 bases in the middle. CDR3 length: 13 amino acids.